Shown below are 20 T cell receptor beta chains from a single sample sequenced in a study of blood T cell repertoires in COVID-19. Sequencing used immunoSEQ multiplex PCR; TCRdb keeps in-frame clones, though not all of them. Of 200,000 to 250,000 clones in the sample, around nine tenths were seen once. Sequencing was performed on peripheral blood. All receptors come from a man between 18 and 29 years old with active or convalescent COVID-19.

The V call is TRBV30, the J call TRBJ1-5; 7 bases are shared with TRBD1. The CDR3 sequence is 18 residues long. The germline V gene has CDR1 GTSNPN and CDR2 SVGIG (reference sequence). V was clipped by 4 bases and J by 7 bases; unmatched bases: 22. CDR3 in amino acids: CAWKKGAADGGVGQPQHF. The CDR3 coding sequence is TGTGCCTGGAAAAAGGGGGCAGCGGACGGGGGCGTCGGACAGCCCCAGCATTTT.

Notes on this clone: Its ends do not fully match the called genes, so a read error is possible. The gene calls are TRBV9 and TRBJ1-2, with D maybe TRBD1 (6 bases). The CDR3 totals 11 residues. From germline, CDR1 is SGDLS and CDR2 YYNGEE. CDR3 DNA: TGTGCCAGCAGCTCGTGGGGGGGCATCCGCTTC. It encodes CASSSWGGIRF.

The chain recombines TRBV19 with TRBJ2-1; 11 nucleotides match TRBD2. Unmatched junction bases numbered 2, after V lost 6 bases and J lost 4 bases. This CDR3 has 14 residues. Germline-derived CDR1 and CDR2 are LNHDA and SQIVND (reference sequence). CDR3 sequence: CASSWTSGYNEQFF. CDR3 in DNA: TGTGCCAGTAGCTGGACTAGCGGGTACAATGAGCAGTTCTTC.

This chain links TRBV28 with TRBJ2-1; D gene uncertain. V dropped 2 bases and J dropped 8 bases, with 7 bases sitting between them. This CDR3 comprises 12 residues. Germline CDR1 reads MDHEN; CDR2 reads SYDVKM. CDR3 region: CASSLNFHEQFF. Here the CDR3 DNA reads TGTGCCAGCAGTTTAAACTTCCATGAGCAGTTCTTC.

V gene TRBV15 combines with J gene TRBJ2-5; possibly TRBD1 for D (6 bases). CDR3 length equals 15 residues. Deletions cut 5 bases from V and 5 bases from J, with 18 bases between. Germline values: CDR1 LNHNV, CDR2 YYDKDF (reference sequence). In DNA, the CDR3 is TGTGCCACCAGCGGAGGAGGCAGGGGCGGGGAGACCCAGTACTTC. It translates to CATSGGGRGGETQYF.

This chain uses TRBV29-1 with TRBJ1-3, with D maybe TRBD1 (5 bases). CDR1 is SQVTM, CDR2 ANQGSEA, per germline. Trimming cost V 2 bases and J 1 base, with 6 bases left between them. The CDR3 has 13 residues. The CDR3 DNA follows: TGCAGCGTTGAAACAGGTTCTGGAAACACCATATATTTT. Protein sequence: CSVETGSGNTIYF.

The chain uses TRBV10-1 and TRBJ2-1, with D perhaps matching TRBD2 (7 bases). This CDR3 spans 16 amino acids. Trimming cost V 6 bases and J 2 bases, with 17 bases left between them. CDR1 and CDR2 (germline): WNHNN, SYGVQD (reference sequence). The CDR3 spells CASSRGRDNPYNEQFF. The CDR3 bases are TGCGCCAGCAGCCGAGGGAGGGACAACCCCTACAATGAGCAGTTCTTC.

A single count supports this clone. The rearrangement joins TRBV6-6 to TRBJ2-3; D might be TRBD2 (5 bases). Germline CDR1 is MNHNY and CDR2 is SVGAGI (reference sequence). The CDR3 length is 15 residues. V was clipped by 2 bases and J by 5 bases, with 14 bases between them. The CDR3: CASSYSPKGRDTQYF. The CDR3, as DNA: TGTGCCAGCAGTTACAGCCCAAAAGGGAGAGATACGCAGTATTTT.

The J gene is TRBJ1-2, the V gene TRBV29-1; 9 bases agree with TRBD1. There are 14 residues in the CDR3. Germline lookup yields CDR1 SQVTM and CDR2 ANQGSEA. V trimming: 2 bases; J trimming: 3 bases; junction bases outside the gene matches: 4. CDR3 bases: TGCAGCGTTGAAAGGACAGGGGAAGACTATGGCTACACCTTC. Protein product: CSVERTGEDYGYTF.

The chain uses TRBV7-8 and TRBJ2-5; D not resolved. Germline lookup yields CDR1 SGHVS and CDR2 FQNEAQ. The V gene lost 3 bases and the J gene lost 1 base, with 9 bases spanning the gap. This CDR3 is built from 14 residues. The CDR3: CASSFMRLQETQYF. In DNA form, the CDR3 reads TGTGCCAGCAGCTTCATGAGACTCCAAGAGACCCAGTACTTC.

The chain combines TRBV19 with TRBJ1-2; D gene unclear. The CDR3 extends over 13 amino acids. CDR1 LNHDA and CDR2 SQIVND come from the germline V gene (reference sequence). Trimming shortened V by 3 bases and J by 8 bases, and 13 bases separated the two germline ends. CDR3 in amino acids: CASSMTQASGYTF. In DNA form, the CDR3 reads TGTGCCAGTAGTATGACCCAAGCGAGCGGCTACACCTTC.

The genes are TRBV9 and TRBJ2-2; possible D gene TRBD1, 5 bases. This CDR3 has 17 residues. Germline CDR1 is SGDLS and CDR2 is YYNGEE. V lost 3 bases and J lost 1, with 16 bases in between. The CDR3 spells CASSASLGQGNTGELFF. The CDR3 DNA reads TGTGCCAGCAGCGCGTCGCTAGGGCAGGGGAACACCGGGGAGCTGTTTTTT. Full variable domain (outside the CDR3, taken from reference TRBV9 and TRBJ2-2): DSGVTQTPKHLITATGQRVTLRCSPRSGDLSVYWYQQSLDQGLQFLIQYYNGEERAKGNILERFSAQQFPDLHSELNLSSLELGDSALYFCASSASLGQGNTGELFFGEGSRLTVL.

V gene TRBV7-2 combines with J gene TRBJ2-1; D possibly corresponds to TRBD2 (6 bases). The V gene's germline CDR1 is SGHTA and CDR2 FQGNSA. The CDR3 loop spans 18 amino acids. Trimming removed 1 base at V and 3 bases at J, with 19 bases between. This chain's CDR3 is CASSLDHSGGGGYNEQFF. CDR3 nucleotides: TGTGCCAGCAGCTTAGACCATTCTGGGGGAGGTGGCTACAATGAGCAGTTCTTC. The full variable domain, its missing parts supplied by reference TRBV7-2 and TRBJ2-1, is GAGVSQSPSNKVTEKGKDVELRCDPISGHTALYWYRQSLGQGLEFLIYFQGNSAPDKSGLPSDRFSAERTGGSVSTLTIQRTQQEDSAVYLCASSLDHSGGGGYNEQFFGPGTRLTVL.

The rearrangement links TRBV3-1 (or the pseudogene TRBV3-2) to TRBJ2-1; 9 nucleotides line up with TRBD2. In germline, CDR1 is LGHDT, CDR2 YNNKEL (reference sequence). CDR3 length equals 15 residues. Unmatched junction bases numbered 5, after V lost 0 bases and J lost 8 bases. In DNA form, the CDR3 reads TGTGCCAGCAGCCAAGAACTAGCGGGCCCGTATGAGCAGTTCTTC. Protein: CASSQELAGPYEQFF.

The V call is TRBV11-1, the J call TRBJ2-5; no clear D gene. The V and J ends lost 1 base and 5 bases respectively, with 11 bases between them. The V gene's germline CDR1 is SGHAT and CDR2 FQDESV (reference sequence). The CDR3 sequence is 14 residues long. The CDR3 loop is CASSLEASQETQYF. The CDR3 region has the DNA TGTGCCAGCAGCTTAGAGGCTAGTCAGGAGACCCAGTACTTC.

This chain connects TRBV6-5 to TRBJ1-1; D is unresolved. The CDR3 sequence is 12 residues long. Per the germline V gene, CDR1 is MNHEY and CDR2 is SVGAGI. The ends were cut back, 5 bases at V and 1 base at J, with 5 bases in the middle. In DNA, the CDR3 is TGTGCCAGCAGTCGGGGGAACACTGAAGCTTTCTTT. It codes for CASSRGNTEAFF.

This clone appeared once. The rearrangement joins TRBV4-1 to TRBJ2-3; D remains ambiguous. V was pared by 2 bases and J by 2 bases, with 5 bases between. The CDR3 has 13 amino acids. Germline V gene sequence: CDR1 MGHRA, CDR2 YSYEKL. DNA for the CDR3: TGCGCCAGCAGCCAATCTTACACAGATACGCAGTATTTT. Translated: CASSQSYTDTQYF.

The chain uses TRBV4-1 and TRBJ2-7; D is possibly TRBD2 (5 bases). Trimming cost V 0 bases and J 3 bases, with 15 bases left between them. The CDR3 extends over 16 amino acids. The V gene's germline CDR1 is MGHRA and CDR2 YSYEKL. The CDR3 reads CASSQEPYGGDYEQYF. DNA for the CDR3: TGCGCCAGCAGCCAAGAACCATACGGAGGAGACTACGAGCAGTACTTC.

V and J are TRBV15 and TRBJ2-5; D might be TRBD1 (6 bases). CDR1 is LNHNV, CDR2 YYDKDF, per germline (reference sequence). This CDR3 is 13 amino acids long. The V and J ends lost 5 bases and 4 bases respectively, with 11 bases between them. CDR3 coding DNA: TGTGCCACCAGCCGGGGACAAAGAGAGACCCAGTACTTC. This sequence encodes CATSRGQRETQYF.

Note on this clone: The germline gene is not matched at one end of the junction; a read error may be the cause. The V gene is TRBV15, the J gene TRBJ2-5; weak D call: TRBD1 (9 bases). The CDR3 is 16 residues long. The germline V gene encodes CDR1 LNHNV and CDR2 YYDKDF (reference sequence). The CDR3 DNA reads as TGTGCCACCAGCAGAGACCATATCGGGACAGGGACGGGAGGGCACTTC. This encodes CATSRDHIGTGTGGHF.